These 14 T cell receptor beta chains were sequenced from one sample in a study of T cells in Graves' hyperthyroidism and ophthalmopathy. TCR beta CDR3 regions were amplified from RNA transcripts. With the HTBI primer set, the TCR CDR3 went through a first round of RT-PCR. One entry per CDR3 protein, called by TCRdb with MiXCR from the multiplex PCR reads. The sample has hundreds of thousands of distinct CDR3 sequences, roughly 14% seen once. The sequencing sample was made of blood. The receptors shown here come from a man aged 18 to 30 with Graves' ophthalmopathy.

This clonotype was seen repeatedly, ten times or more. The rearrangement uses TRBV12-3 or TRBV12-4 and TRBJ1-2, with D perhaps matching TRBD1 (6 bases). There are 14 residues in the CDR3. The germline V and J ends were trimmed by 3 bases and 5 bases, with 13 bases remaining between them. The CDR3, as DNA: TGTGCCAGCAGTTTTGCCAGGGGCTCGTATGGCTACACCTTC. Its protein is CASSFARGSYGYTF.

This clonotype occurred a few times. The V and J genes are TRBV24-1 and TRBJ2-2, with D possibly called TRBD1 or TRBD2 (5 bases each). Germline CDR1 KGHDR, CDR2 SFDVKD. V was pared by 9 bases and J by 2 bases, with 12 bases between. The CDR3 has 14 residues. CDR3 DNA: TGTGCCACCTCGGGGCAGGGAAACACCGGGGAGCTGTTTTTT. This sequence encodes CATSGQGNTGELFF.

This clonotype came up many times. The chain has TRBV7-9 and TRBJ1-1; tentatively, D is TRBD1 (6 bases). The CDR3 runs to 13 residues. The germline V gene has CDR1 SEHNR and CDR2 FQNEAQ (reference sequence). V was trimmed by 4 bases and J by 6 bases, leaving 12 bases between them. The CDR3 DNA reads TGTGCCAGCAGCTATCGATCAGGGGCTGAAGCTTTCTTT. Its translation is CASSYRSGAEAFF.

The gene calls are TRBV4-2 and TRBJ2-1; TRBD2 aligns across 8 bases. V shed 0 bases, J shed 8 bases, and the junction held 9 bases outside the gene matches. The CDR3 is 16 amino acids. CDR1 and CDR2 from the germline V gene are LGHNA and YNFKEQ. The CDR3 DNA reads TGTGCCAGCAGCCAAGATCTGGGGGGGCGGGAGGATGAGCAGTTCTTC. Translated: CASSQDLGGREDEQFF.

In this sample, this clonotype turned up a few times. The chain combines TRBV4-2 with TRBJ2-7; D is uncertain. The CDR3 totals 15 residues. Germline lookup yields CDR1 LGHNA and CDR2 YNFKEQ. With 0 bases removed from V and 3 bases from J, the gap between germline ends came to 12 bases. CDR3 residues: CASSQDKIDGYEQYF. CDR3 sequence (DNA): TGTGCCAGCAGCCAAGATAAAATAGACGGCTACGAGCAGTACTTC.

This clonotype was observed many times. The chain uses TRBV5-1 and TRBJ1-1; 9 positions match TRBD1. CDR1 SGHRS and CDR2 YFSETQ come from the germline V gene. V shed 5 bases, J shed 3 bases, and the junction held 5 bases outside the gene matches. The CDR3 has 14 residues. The CDR3: CASRGQGIHTEAFF. The CDR3 coding sequence is TGCGCCAGCAGGGGACAGGGAATTCACACTGAAGCTTTCTTT.

This clonotype has ten or more counts. The gene calls are TRBV6-1 and TRBJ1-5, with D perhaps TRBD1 (5 bases). V was trimmed by 8 bases and J by 6 bases, leaving 20 bases between them. The CDR3 contains 15 residues. The germline V gene has CDR1 MNHNS and CDR2 SASEGT. DNA of the CDR3: TGTGCCAGCGGAAGACCAACAGGAACAGGTCAGCCCCAGCATTTT. It encodes CASGRPTGTGQPQHF.

In its sample, this clonotype was seen many times. This rearrangement joins TRBV7-9 to TRBJ2-7; tentatively, D is TRBD2 (5 bases). CDR3 length equals 13 residues. Trimming took 11 bases from V and 0 from J, leaving 14 bases between them. Germline assignment: CDR1 SEHNR and CDR2 FQNEAQ (reference sequence). The CDR3 DNA reads as TGTGCCGTCGGGGATCGGAGCTCCTACGAGCAGTACTTC. It codes for CAVGDRSSYEQYF.

The J gene is TRBJ1-1, the V gene TRBV15; 8 nucleotides line up with TRBD1. CDR1 is LNHNV, CDR2 YYDKDF, per germline (reference sequence). The trim removed 1 base at V and 3 bases at J, leaving 4 bases unmatched. The CDR3 is made up of 15 amino acids. The CDR3 nucleotides read TGTGCCACCAGCAGAGGGACAGGGAGGGACACTGAAGCTTTCTTT. Translated, it gives CATSRGTGRDTEAFF.

This clonotype came up many times. Written as DNA, the CDR3 is TGTGCCAGCAGCTTATCAGGCGGGAGCGGCTACGAGCAGTACTTC. Protein: CASSLSGGSGYEQYF. The rearrangement uses TRBV11-2 and TRBJ2-7; 7 bases are a match to TRBD2. With V trimmed by 2 bases and J by 3 bases, 7 bases remained unmatched. Germline assignment: CDR1 SGHAT and CDR2 FQNNGV. The CDR3 is made up of 15 amino acids.

The sample holds many counts of this clonotype. The chain is built from TRBV9 and TRBJ1-6; TRBD1 is a possible D gene (6 bases). V was clipped by 0 bases and J by 9 bases, with 19 bases between them. Looked up from germline, CDR1 is SGDLS and CDR2 is YYNGEE. The CDR3 spans 17 residues. DNA for the CDR3: TGTGCCAGCAGCGTAGGGTCAGGGGTCCAGGTCGGTTCACCCCTCCACTTT. Translating it yields CASSVGSGVQVGSPLHF.

This clonotype was observed a handful of times. This rearrangement joins TRBV13 to TRBJ1-1; unclear D gene. The length of the CDR3 is 13 residues. Deletions cut 5 bases from V and 4 bases from J, with 11 bases between. Germline CDR1 PRHDT, CDR2 FYEKMQ (reference sequence). The CDR3 DNA is TGTGCCAGCAGCCCCTCGAGCGTCACTGAAGCTTTCTTT. As protein: CASSPSSVTEAFF.

This clonotype showed up many times. The genes are TRBV3-1 and TRBJ2-7; D uncertain. The germline CDR1 and CDR2 sequences are LGHDT and YNNKEL (reference sequence). This CDR3 is 13 amino acids long. Trimming removed 10 bases at V and 6 bases at J, with 19 bases between. CDR3 sequence: CATRRAGSGEQYF. Written as DNA, the CDR3 is TGTGCCACCCGAAGGGCCGGGTCGGGCGAGCAGTACTTC.

This chain links TRBV4-1 with TRBJ2-7; 11 bases align to TRBD1. The CDR3 runs 16 residues. The V gene end was trimmed by 2 bases and the J gene end by 3 bases; junction bases not matched to a gene: 6. CDR1 and CDR2 from the germline V gene are MGHRA and YSYEKL. CDR3: CASSQPLGTGGYEQYF. The CDR3, as DNA: TGCGCCAGCAGCCAACCTCTGGGGACAGGGGGCTACGAGCAGTACTTC.